This entry describes one T cell receptor beta chain. Its antigen is undetermined. Here immunoSEQ multiplex PCR was the method, and the copy in TCRdb shows in-frame clones only, minus some. The data show about 12,000 clones, about 65% seen once. The germline V and J ends were trimmed by 4 bases and 7 bases, with 11 bases remaining between them. The germline V gene encodes CDR1 SGHDN and CDR2 FVKESK. This CDR3 is 12 amino acids long. Patients had newly diagnosed, untreated stage II-IVA oral cavity squamous cell carcinoma. Blood cells were analyzed directly, without culture or expansion. The sample is drawn from a study of neoadjuvant anti-PD-1 for oral cavity cancer. General observations from the study: TCR analyses covered only a few patients per response group. Non-responders to neoadjuvant nivolumab had significantly more clonal PBMC T cells than responders.

This clonotype originated in a person aged 40 to 85 with oral cavity squamous cell carcinoma. The sequencing used PBMCs, collected before nivolumab (anti-PD-1) treatment. The V call is TRBV14, the J call TRBJ2-7; perhaps TRBD1 as D (5 bases). The CDR3 reads CASSLNRLEQYF. DNA for the CDR3: TGTGCCAGCAGCCTGAACAGGCTTGAGCAGTACTTC.